Detailed here is one TCR beta chain. Original methodology: Estimation of nucleated cell counts was performed using reference gene primer amplification. TCRdb keeps only in-frame clones here, not all; method: immunoSEQ multiplex PCR. The D gene and trimming were derived from the DNA, and the V and J assignments and clone size from that table. The data show around 370,000 clones, with around 87% seen just once and 6% to 7% held by the top ten. Seattle researchers signed up patients amid active infection and tracked them longitudinally. CDR3 length: 14 amino acids. Germline values: CDR1 SEHNR, CDR2 FQNEAQ (reference sequence). V was shortened by 3 bases and J by 5 bases, with 13 bases between the two germline ends. This specimen comes from a study of blood T cell repertoires in COVID-19.

J is TRBJ1-2 and V is TRBV7-9; D possibly corresponds to TRBD1 (5 bases). The material sequenced was peripheral blood. The clonotype comes from a woman in her forties or fifties with COVID-19, enrolled during active disease. CDR3 coding DNA: TGTGCCAGCAGCTTCTCAGGGTTTTCATATGGCTACACCTTC. It translates to CASSFSGFSYGYTF.